This T cell receptor (beta chain) originates from a study of control samples from healthy donors and cancer patients. In germline, CDR1 is GTSNPN, CDR2 SVGIG (reference sequence). The germline V and J ends were trimmed by 0 bases and 5 bases, with 13 bases remaining between them. This CDR3 is built from 15 residues. Repertoires were generated with immunoSEQ multiplex PCR, while TCRdb's copy carries only in-frame clones and drops some. The sample consists of some 130,000 clones, around 90% of them appearing once. The sequenced sample consisted of blood. The clonotype comes from a man younger than 35 in good health. The rearrangement links TRBV30 to TRBJ1-4; possible D gene TRBD1, 5 bases. In DNA form, the CDR3 reads TGTGCCTGGAGTGTACTGGAGACAGCAAATGAAAAACTGTTTTTT. This sequence encodes CAWSVLETANEKLFF.